The present T cell receptor beta chain was sequenced within a study of identical twins. Whole-study results and caveats: Weaker excess twin sharing was seen among beta out-of-frame sequences. Twin-shared out-of-frame alpha sequences showed excess low generation probability.

Only healthy Caucasians were enrolled as donors. This clonotype came up many times. No antigen is known for it. This CDR3 contains 13 residues. V was clipped by 5 bases and J by 1 base, with 9 bases between them. Germline-derived CDR1 and CDR2 are SGHVS and FNYEAQ. With template switching, a universal primer site was added, and the cDNA carried unique molecular identifiers. Each CDR3 protein gets one entry after TCRdb re-called the 5' RACE reads with MiXCR. The sample holds nearly 650,000 distinct CDR3 sequences, 7.1% seen once. Another study also made use of these data, one on yellow fever vaccine responses in identical twins.

Material: PBMCs. This rearrangement joins TRBV7-6 to TRBJ2-7, with D perhaps TRBD1 or TRBD2 (6 bases each). The TCR comes from a woman between 18 and 29 years old in good health. The CDR3 nucleotides read TGTGCCAGCAGCCGGGGGCCATCCTACGAGCAGTACGTC. Translated: CASSRGPSYEQYV.